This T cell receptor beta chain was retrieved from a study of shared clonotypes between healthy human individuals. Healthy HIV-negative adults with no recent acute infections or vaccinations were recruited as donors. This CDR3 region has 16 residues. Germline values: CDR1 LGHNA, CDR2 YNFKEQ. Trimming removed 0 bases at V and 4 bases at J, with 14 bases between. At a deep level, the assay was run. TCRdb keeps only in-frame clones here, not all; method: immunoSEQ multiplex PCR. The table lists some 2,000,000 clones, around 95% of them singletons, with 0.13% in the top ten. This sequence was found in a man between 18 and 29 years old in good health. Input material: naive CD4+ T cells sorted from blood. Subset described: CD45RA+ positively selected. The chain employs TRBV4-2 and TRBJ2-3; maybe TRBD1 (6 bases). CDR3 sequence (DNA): TGTGCCAGCAGCCAAGAGTGGCGACAGGCTGCAGATACGCAGTATTTT. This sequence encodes CASSQEWRQAADTQYF.